A single sample is the source of the 13 T cell receptor beta chains below, sequenced in a study of cytomegalovirus exposure and HLA in healthy donors. Primers: 60 Vbeta forward and 13 Jbeta reverse. The repertoire was sequenced with immunoSEQ multiplex PCR; TCRdb's copy has only in-frame clones and lacks some. The repertoire has around 220,000 clones, roughly 79% of them found once; the top ten carry around 2%. The source material was PBMCs. The receptor source for this set is a man aged 18 to 29 in good health and CMV-seronegative.

This chain uses TRBV25-1 with TRBJ2-7; 9 bases match TRBD1. This CDR3 spans 17 amino acids. Unmatched junction bases numbered 12, after V lost 4 bases and J lost 2 bases. Germline CDR1 reads MGHDK; CDR2 reads SYGVNS. The CDR3 bases are TGTGCCAGCAGTGGAGCCAATACCGGGACAGGGACCTACGAGCAGTACTTC. Translating it yields CASSGANTGTGTYEQYF.

The sample holds a few counts of this clone. The chain has TRBV19 and TRBJ2-2; D is possibly TRBD2 (5 bases). The V end was cut by 3 bases, the J end by 4 bases, with 9 bases between. The CDR3 is 14 residues long. Looked up from germline, CDR1 is LNHDA and CDR2 is SQIVND (reference sequence). As DNA, the CDR3 is TGTGCCAGTAGTATTAAAGCGGTCACCGGGGAGCTGTTTTTT. This translates into CASSIKAVTGELFF.

The CDR3 DNA reads TGTGCCGGGGGTCAGGGGCAGGATCAGCCCCAGCATTTT. Amino acids: CAGGQGQDQPQHF. The chain carries TRBV6-1 and TRBJ1-5; TRBD1 might be the D (6 bases). The V gene's germline CDR1 is MNHNS and CDR2 SASEGT. The length of the CDR3 is 13 residues. V lost 11 bases and J lost 5, with 16 bases in between.

In its sample, this clone was seen a few times. This rearrangement joins TRBV7-3 to TRBJ2-5, with 7 bases lining up with TRBD1. There are 14 residues in the CDR3. V shed 2 bases, J shed 4 bases, and the junction held 4 bases outside the gene matches. CDR1 and CDR2 from the germline V gene are SGHTA and FQGTGA. The CDR3 here is CASSLRQGRETQYF. DNA for the CDR3: TGTGCCAGCAGCTTACGACAGGGAAGAGAGACCCAGTACTTC.

The rearrangement links TRBV18 to TRBJ2-7; 7 bases match TRBD1. V lost 6 bases and J lost 3; bases outside the gene matches: 5. Germline-derived CDR1 and CDR2 are KGHSH and LQKENI. The CDR3 extends over 13 amino acids. The DNA of the CDR3 is TGTGCCAGCTCCGAACGACAGGGCTACGAGCAGTACTTC. Its protein is CASSERQGYEQYF.

The rearrangement joins TRBV4-3 to TRBJ2-7; 9 bases fit TRBD1. The CDR3 consists of 14 residues. Per germline, CDR1 LGHNA and CDR2 YSLEER. V dropped 4 bases and J dropped 2; count of bases not matched to a gene: 3. CDR3 sequence: CASSRGQGPYEQYF. Written as DNA, the CDR3 is TGCGCCAGCAGCCGGGGACAGGGACCCTACGAGCAGTACTTC.

V and J are TRBV27 and TRBJ2-2, with D tentatively TRBD1 (6 bases). Germline CDR1 and CDR2: MNHEY and SMNVEV (reference sequence). The CDR3 has 15 residues. V was trimmed by 9 bases and J by 7 bases, leaving 21 bases between them. The CDR3 spells CASSYYRVGDGELFF. CDR3 DNA: TGTGCCAGTTCCTATTACAGGGTAGGGGACGGGGAGCTGTTTTTT.

As regards this clone: The same CDR3 arises from other DNA sequences in this sample as well. This rearrangement joins TRBV6-1 to TRBJ2-7; D is perhaps TRBD1 (6 bases). Germline CDR1 MNHNS, CDR2 SASEGT. V was trimmed by 2 bases and J by 4 bases, leaving 6 bases between them. This CDR3 has 12 amino acids. The CDR3 sequence: CASSEQGYEQYF. The CDR3 bases are TGTGCCAGCAGTGAACAGGGGTACGAGCAGTACTTC.

The CDR3 loop is CASSESGAEAFF. The CDR3 DNA sequence: TGTGCCAGCAGTGAGTCGGGTGCTGAAGCTTTCTTT. The chain joins TRBV6-1 to TRBJ1-1; no clear D. Trimming removed 3 bases from V and 6 bases from J, with 8 bases in between. The germline gives CDR1 MNHNS, CDR2 SASEGT. The CDR3 contains 12 residues.

The chain uses TRBV7-3 and TRBJ2-1; 10 nucleotides agree with TRBD2. V shed 4 bases and J 9 bases; nucleotides not matched to a gene: 9. This CDR3 spans 15 amino acids. Germline V gives CDR1 SGHTA, CDR2 FQGTGA. For the CDR3, the DNA is TGTGCCAGCAGCTGGGCTAGCGGGAGTCAGAGTGAGCAGTTCTTC. Protein product: CASSWASGSQSEQFF.

The rearrangement joins TRBV7-3 to TRBJ1-2; 8 bases are a match to TRBD1. V shed 5 bases and J 4 bases; nucleotides not matched to a gene: 3. The CDR3 spans 13 residues. Per germline, CDR1 SGHTA and CDR2 FQGTGA. CDR3 coding DNA: TGTGCCAGCAGCGACGGACAGGGCTATGGCTACACCTTC. Its protein product is CASSDGQGYGYTF.

The chain combines TRBV28 with TRBJ2-7, with 9 bases lining up with TRBD1. The junction had 7 bases not matched to a gene; V was cut back by 5 bases and J by 2 bases. This CDR3 has 15 amino acids. CDR1 MDHEN and CDR2 SYDVKM come from the germline V gene. CDR3 coding DNA: TGTGCCAGCAGTCTCGGGACAGGGAAGACCTACGAGCAGTACTTC. Amino acid sequence: CASSLGTGKTYEQYF.

V and J are TRBV7-6 and TRBJ1-4; 9 bases agree with TRBD1. The germline CDR1 and CDR2 sequences are SGHVS and FNYEAQ. After removal of 4 bases from V and 4 bases from J, the junction contained 1 base not matched to a gene. CDR3 length: 14 amino acids. CDR3 sequence: CASSSTGGNEKLFF. The CDR3 coding sequence is TGTGCCAGCAGCTCGACAGGGGGTAATGAAAAACTGTTTTTT. The full variable domain, its missing parts supplied by reference TRBV7-6 and TRBJ1-4, is GAGVSQSPRYKVTKRGQDVALRCDPISGHVSLYWYRQALGQGPEFLTYFNYEAQQDKSGLPNDRFSAERPEGSISTLTIQRTEQRDSAMYRCASSSTGGNEKLFFGSGTQLSVL.